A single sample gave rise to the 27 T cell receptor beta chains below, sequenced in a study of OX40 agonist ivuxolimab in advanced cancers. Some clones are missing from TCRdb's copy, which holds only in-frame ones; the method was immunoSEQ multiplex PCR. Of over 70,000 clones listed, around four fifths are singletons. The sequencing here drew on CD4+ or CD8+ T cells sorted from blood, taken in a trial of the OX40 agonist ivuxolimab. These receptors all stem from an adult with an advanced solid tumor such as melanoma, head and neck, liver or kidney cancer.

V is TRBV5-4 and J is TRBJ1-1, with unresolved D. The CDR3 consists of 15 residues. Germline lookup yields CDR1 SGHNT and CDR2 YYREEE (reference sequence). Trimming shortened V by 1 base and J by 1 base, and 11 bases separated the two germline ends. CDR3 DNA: TGTGCCAGCAGCTTGCGAGTAGGCCAGAACACTGAAGCTTTCTTT. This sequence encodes CASSLRVGQNTEAFF.

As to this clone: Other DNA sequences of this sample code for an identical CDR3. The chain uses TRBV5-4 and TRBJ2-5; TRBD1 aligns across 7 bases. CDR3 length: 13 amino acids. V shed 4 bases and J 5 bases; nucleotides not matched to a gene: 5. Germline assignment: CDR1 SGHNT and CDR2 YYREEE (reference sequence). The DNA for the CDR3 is TGTGCCAGCAGCCTAGGGGGCGCGGAGACCCAGTACTTC. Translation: CASSLGGAETQYF.

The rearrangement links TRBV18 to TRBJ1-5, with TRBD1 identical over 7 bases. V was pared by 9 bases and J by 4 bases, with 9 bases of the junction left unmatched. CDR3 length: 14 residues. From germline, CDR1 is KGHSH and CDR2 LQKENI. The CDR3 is CASRQGLGNQPQHF. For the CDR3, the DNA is TGTGCCAGTCGACAGGGTTTGGGTAATCAGCCCCAGCATTTT.

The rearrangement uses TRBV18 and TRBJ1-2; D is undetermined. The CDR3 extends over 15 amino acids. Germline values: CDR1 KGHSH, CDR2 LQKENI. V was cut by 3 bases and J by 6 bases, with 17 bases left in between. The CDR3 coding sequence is TGTGCCAGCTCACCTGCGCACAATATGGAGAATGGCTACACCTTC. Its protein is CASSPAHNMENGYTF. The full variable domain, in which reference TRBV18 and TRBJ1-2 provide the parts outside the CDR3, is NAGVMQNPRHLVRRRGQEARLRCSPMKGHSHVYWYRQLPEEGLKFMVYLQKENIIDESGMPKERFSAEFPKEGPSILRIQQVVRGDSAAYFCASSPAHNMENGYTFGSGTRLTVV.

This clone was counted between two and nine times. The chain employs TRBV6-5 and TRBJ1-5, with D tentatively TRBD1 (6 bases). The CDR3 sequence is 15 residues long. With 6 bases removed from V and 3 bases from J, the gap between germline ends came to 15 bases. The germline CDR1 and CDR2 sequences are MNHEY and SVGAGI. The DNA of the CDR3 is TGTGCCAGCAGAAGGGGGGTGTTGACCAATCAGCCCCAGCATTTT. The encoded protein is CASRRGVLTNQPQHF.

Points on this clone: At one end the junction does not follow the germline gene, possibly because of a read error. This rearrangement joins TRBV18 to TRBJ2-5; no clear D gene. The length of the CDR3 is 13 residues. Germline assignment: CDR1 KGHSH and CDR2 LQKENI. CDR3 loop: CATSNGVQETQYF. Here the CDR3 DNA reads TGTGCCACCTCAAATGGGGTCCAAGAGACCCAGTACTTC.

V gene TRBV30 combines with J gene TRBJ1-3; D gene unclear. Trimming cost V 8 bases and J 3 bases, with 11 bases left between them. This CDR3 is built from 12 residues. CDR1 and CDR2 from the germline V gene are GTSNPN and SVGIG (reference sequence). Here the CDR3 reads CALEAIGNTIYF. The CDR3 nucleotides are TGTGCCCTAGAAGCGATTGGAAACACCATATATTTT.

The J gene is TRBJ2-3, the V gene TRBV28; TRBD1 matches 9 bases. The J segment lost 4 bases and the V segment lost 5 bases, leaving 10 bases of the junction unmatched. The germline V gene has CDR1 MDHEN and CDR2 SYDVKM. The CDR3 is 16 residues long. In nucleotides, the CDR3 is TGTGCCAGCAGTCTCCCCGGGACAGGGAGGGCAGATACGCAGTATTTT. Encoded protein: CASSLPGTGRADTQYF.

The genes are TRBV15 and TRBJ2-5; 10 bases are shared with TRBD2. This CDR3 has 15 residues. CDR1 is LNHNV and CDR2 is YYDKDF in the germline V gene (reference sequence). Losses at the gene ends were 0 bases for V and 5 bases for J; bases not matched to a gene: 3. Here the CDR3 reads CATSRDPLAGETQYF. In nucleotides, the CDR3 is TGTGCCACCAGCAGAGATCCACTAGCGGGGGAGACCCAGTACTTC.

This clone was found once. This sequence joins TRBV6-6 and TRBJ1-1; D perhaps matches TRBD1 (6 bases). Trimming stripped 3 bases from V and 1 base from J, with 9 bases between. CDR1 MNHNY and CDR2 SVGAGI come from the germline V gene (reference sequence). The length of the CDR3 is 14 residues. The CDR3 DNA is TGTGCCAGCAGTTATACGGGGGCGAACACTGAAGCTTTCTTT. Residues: CASSYTGANTEAFF.

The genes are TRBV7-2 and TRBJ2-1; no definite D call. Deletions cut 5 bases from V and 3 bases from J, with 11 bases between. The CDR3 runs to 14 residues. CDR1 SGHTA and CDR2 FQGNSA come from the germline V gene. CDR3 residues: CASSPQAFYNEQFF. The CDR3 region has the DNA TGTGCCAGCAGCCCTCAGGCGTTCTACAATGAGCAGTTCTTC.

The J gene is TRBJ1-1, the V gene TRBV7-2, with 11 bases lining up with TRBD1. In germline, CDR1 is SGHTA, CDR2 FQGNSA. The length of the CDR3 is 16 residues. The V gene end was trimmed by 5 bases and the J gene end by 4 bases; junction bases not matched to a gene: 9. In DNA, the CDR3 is TGTGCCAGCAGCCGGACAGGGGGCAGGTCGGGCACTGAAGCTTTCTTT. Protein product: CASSRTGGRSGTEAFF. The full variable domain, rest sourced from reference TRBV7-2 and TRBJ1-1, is GAGVSQSPSNKVTEKGKDVELRCDPISGHTALYWYRQSLGQGLEFLIYFQGNSAPDKSGLPSDRFSAERTGGSVSTLTIQRTQQEDSAVYLCASSRTGGRSGTEAFFGQGTRLTVV.

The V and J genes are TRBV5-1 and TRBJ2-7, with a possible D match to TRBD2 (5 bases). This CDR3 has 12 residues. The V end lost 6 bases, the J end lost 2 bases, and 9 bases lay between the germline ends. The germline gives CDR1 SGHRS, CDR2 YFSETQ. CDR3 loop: CASKRGAYEQYF. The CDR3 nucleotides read TGCGCCAGCAAACGGGGAGCCTACGAGCAGTACTTC.

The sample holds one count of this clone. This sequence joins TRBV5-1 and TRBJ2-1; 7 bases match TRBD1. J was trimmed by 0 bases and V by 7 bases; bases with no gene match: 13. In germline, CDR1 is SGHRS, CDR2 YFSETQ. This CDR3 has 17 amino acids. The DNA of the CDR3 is TGCGCCAGCGGTGACTCGAACAGGGGTAGCTCCTACAATGAGCAGTTCTTC. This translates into CASGDSNRGSSYNEQFF.

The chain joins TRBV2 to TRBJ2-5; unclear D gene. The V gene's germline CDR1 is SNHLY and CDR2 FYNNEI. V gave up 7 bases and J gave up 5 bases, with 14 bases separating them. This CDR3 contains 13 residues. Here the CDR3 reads CASKSTRTETQYF. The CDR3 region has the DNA TGTGCCAGCAAAAGTACCCGAACGGAGACCCAGTACTTC.

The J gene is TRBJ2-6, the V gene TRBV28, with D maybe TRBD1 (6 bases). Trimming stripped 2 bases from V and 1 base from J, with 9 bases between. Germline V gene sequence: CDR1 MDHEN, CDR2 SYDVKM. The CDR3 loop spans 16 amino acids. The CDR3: CASSLGTLSGANVLTF. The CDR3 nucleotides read TGTGCCAGCAGTTTAGGGACATTATCTGGGGCCAACGTCCTGACTTTC.

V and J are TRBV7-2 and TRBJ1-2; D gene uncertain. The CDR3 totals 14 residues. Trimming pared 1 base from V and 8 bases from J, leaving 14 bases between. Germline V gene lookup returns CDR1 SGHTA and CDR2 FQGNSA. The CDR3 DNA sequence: TGTGCCAGCAGCTTAGTATCCCCAGTTGAGGGCTACACCTTC. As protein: CASSLVSPVEGYTF. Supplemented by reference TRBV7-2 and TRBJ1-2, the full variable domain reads GAGVSQSPSNKVTEKGKDVELRCDPISGHTALYWYRQSLGQGLEFLIYFQGNSAPDKSGLPSDRFSAERTGGSVSTLTIQRTQQEDSAVYLCASSLVSPVEGYTFGSGTRLTVV.

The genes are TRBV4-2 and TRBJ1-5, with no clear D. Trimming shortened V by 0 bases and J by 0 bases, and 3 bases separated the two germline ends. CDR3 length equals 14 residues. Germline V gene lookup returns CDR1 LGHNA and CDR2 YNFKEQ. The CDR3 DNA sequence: TGTGCCAGCAGCCAAGAATATAGCAATCAGCCCCAGCATTTT. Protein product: CASSQEYSNQPQHF.

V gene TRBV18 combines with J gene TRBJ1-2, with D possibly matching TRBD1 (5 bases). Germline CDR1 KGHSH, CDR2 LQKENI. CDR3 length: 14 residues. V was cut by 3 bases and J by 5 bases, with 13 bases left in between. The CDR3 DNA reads TGTGCCAGCTCACCGCCAGGGAGAGGGTATGGCTACACCTTC. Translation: CASSPPGRGYGYTF.

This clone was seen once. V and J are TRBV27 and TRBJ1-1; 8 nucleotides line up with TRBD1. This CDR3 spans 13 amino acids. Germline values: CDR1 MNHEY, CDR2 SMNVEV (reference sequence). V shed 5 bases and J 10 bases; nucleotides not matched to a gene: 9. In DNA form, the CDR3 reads TGTGCCAGCAGTCCTACCAGGGGGCCGGTAGCTTTCTTT. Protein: CASSPTRGPVAFF.

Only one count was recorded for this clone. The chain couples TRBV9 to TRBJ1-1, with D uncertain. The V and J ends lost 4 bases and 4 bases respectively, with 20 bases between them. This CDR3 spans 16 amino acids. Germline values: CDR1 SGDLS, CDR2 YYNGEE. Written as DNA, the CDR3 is TGTGCCAGCAGCCAGCGGAGCGGTCCGCCCCTCACTGAAGCTTTCTTT. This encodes CASSQRSGPPLTEAFF.

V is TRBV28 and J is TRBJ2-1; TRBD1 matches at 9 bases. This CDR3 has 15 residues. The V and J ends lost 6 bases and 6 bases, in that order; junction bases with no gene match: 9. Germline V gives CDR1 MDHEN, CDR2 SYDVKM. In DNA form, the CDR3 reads TGTGCCAGCAGGACCGGGACAGGGTCCCTCAATGAGCAGTTCTTC. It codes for CASRTGTGSLNEQFF.

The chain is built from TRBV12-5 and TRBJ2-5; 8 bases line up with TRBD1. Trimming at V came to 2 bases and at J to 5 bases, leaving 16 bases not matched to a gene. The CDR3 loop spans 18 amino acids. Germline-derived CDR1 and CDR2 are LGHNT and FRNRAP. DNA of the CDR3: TGTGCTAGTGGTTTGACGACCTCTTTACAGGGGGTTGGGGAGACCCAGTACTTC. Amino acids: CASGLTTSLQGVGETQYF.

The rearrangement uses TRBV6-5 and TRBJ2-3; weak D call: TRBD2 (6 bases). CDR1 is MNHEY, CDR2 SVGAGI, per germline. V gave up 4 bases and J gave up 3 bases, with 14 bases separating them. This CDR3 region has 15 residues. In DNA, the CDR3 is TGTGCCAGCAGTTTAGACGGGAGCACGACAGATACGCAGTATTTT. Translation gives CASSLDGSTTDTQYF.

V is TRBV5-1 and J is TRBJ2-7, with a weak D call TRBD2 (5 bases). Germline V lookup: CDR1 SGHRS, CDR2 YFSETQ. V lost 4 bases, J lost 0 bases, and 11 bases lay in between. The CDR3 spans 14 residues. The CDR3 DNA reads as TGCGCCAGCAGCAGTAGCGAAAGCTCCTACGAGCAGTACTTC. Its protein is CASSSSESSYEQYF.

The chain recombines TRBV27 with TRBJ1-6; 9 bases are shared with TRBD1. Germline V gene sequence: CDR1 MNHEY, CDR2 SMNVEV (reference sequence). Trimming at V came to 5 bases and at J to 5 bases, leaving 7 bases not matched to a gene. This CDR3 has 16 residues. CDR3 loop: CASSLDWTGDNSPLHF. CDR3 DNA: TGTGCCAGCAGTCTCGACTGGACAGGGGATAATTCACCCCTCCACTTT.

The CDR3 DNA is TGTGCCAGCGGGCAGGGGGTCATCGGGTCCTACAATGAGCAGTTCTTC. Amino acids: CASGQGVIGSYNEQFF. This chain connects TRBV9 to TRBJ2-1; 7 nucleotides agree with TRBD1. This CDR3 spans 16 amino acids. The germline CDR1 and CDR2 sequences are SGDLS and YYNGEE. With 7 bases clipped from V and 1 base from J, the junction kept 11 bases outside the gene matches.